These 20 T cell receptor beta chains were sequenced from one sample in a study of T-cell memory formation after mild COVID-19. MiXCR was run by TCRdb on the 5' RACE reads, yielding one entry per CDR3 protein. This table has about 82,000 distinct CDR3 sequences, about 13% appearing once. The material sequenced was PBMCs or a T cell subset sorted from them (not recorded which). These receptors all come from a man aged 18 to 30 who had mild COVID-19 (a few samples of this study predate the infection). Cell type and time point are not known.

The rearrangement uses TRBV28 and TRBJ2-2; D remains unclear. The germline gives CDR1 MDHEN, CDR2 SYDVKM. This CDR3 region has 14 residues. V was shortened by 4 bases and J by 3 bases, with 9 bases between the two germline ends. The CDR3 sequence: CASSWGVDTGELFF. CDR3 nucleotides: TGTGCCAGCAGTTGGGGTGTCGACACCGGGGAGCTGTTTTTT.

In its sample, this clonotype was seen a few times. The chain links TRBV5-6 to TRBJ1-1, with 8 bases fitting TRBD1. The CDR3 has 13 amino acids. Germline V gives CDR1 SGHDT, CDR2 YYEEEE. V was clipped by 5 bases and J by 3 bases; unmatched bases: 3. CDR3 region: CASRDRVYTEAFF. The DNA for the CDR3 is TGTGCCAGCAGGGACAGGGTATACACTGAAGCTTTCTTT.

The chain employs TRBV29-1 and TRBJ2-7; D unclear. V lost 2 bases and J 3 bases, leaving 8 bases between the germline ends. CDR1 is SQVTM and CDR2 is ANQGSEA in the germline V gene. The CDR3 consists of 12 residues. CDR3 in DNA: TGCAGCGTTGAAATGGCAGACTACGAGCAGTACTTC. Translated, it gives CSVEMADYEQYF.

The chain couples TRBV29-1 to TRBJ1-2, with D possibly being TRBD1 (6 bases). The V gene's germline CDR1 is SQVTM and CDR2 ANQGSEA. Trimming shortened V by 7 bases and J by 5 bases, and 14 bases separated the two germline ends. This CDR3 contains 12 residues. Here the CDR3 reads CSALTGLYGYTF. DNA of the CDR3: TGCAGCGCCTTGACAGGCCTGTATGGCTACACCTTC. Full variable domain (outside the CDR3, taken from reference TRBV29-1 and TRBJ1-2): SAVISQKPSRDICQRGTSLTIQCQVDSQVTMMFWYRQQPGQSLTLIATANQGSEATYESGFVIDKFPISRPNLTFSTLTVSNMSPEDSSIYLCSALTGLYGYTFGSGTRLTVV.

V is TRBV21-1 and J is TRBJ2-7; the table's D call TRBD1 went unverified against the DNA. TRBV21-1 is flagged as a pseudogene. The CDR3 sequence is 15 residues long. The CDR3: CASSRTGPLSYEQYV. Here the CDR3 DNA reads TGTGCCAGCAGCAGGACAGGGCCCCTCTCCTACGAGCAGTACGTC.

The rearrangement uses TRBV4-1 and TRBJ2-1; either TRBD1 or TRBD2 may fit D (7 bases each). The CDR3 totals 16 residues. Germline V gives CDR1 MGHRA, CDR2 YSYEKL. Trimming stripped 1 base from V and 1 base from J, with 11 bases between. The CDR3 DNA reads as TGCGCCAGCAGCCAAGCAGGGGGGGTATCCTACAATGAGCAGTTCTTC. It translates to CASSQAGGVSYNEQFF.

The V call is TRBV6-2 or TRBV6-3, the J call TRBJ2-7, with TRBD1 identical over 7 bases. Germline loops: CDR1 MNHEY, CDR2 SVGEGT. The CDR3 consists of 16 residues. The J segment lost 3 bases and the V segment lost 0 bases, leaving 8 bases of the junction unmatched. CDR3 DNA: TGTGCCAGCAGTTACTCGACCGTAGGGGGCGGCTACGAGCAGTACTTC. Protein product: CASSYSTVGGGYEQYF.

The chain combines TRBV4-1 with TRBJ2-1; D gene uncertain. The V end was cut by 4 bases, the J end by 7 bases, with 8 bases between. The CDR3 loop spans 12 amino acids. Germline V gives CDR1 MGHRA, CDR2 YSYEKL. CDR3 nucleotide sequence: TGCGCCAGCAGCCTCGCGGAAAATGAGCAGTTCTTC. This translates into CASSLAENEQFF.

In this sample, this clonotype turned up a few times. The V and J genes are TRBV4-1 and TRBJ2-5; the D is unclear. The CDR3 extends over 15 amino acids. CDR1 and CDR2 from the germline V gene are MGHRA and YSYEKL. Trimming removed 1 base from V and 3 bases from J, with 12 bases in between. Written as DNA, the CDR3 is TGCGCCAGCAGCCAAGGTTTGTCTGGGGAAGAGACCCAGTACTTC. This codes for CASSQGLSGEETQYF.

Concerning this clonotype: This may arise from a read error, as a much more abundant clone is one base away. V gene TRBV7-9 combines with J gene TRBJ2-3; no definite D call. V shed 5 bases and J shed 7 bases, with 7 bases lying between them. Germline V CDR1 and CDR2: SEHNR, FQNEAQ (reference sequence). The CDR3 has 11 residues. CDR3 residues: CASSPGHTQYF. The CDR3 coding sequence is TGTGCCAGCAGCCCCGGGCATACGCAGTATTTT. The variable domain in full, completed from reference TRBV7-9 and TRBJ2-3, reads DTGVSQNPRHKITKRGQNVTFRCDPISEHNRLYWYRQTLGQGPEFLTYFQNEAQLEKSRLLSDRFSAERPKGSFSTLEIQRTEQGDSAMYLCASSPGHTQYFGPGTRLTVL.

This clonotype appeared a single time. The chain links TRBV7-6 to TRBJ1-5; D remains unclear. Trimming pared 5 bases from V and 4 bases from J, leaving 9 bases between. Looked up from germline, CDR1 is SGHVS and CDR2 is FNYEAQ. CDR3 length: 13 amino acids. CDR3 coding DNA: TGTGCCAGCAGCCCCGGGATGAATCAGCCCCAGCATTTT. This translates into CASSPGMNQPQHF.

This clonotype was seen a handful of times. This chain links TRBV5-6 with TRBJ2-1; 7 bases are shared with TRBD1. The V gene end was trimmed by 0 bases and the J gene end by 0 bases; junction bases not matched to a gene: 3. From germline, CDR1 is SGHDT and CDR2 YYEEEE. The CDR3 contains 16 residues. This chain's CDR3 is CASSLVRGLSYNEQFF. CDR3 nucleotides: TGTGCCAGCAGCTTGGTTAGGGGGCTCTCCTACAATGAGCAGTTCTTC.

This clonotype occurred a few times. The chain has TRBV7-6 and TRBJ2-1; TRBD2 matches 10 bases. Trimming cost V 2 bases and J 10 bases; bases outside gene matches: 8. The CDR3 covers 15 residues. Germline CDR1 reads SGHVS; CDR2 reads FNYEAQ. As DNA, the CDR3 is TGTGCCAGCAGCTTATACGTAGCGGGGGGATCGGAGCAGTTCTTC. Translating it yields CASSLYVAGGSEQFF.

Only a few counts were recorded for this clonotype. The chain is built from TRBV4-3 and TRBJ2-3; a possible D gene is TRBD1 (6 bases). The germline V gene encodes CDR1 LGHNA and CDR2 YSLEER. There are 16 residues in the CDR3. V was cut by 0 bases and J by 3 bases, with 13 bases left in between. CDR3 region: CASSQDGSGATDTQYF. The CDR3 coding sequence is TGCGCCAGCAGCCAAGATGGGTCAGGGGCTACAGATACGCAGTATTTT.

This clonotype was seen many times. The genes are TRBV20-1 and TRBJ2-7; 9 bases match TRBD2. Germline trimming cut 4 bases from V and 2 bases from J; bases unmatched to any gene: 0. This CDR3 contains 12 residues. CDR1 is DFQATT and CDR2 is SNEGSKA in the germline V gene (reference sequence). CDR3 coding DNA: TGCAGTGCTATAGCGGGGGCCTACGAGCAGTACTTC. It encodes CSAIAGAYEQYF.

The CDR3 reads CASSSRAGLAGTDTQYF. The CDR3 nucleotides read TGCGCCAGCAGCTCGCGGGCCGGGCTAGCGGGCACAGATACGCAGTATTTT. The J gene is TRBJ2-3, the V gene TRBV5-1, with 7 bases aligning to TRBD2. With 3 bases clipped from V and 1 base from J, the junction kept 11 bases outside the gene matches. Germline values: CDR1 SGHRS, CDR2 YFSETQ. The CDR3 sequence is 17 residues long.

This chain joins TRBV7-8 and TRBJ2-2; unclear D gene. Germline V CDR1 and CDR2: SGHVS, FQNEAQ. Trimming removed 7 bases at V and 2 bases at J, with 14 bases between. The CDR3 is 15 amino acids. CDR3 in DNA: TGTGCCAGCACCTCTCGGACGCGAAACACCGGGGAGCTGTTTTTT. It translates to CASTSRTRNTGELFF.

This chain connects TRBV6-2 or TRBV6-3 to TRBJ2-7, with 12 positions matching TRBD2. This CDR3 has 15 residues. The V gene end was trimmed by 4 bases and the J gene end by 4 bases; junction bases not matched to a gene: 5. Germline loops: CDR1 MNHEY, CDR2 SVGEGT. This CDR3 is CASSSGLAGPYEQYF. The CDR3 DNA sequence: TGTGCCAGCAGTTCCGGACTAGCGGGGCCTTACGAGCAGTACTTC.

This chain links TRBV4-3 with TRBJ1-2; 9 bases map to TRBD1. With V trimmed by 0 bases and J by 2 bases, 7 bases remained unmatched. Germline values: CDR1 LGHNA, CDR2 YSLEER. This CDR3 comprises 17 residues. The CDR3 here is CASSQESPGQGNYGYTF. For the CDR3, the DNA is TGCGCCAGCAGCCAAGAAAGTCCCGGACAGGGGAACTATGGCTACACCTTC.

The CDR3, as DNA: TGCAGCCACTTGACAGGGGGGAAGGATGAGCAGTTCTTC. Its translation is CSHLTGGKDEQFF. The rearrangement uses TRBV20-1 and TRBJ2-1; TRBD1 matches at 9 bases. Germline assignment: CDR1 DFQATT and CDR2 SNEGSKA (reference sequence). The CDR3 is made up of 13 amino acids.